Sequencing of this T cell receptor (beta chain) was carried out in a study of T cell responses to AZD1222 COVID-19 vaccine. The table came from immunoSEQ multiplex PCR; TCRdb's copy has only in-frame clones and leaves some out. Of more than 75,000 clones listed, 91% are singletons. The sequence was collected from an adult who received the AZD1222 COVID-19 vaccine. Sequencing used peripheral blood, obtained 28 days after the second AZD1222 dose.

CDR3 DNA sequence: TGTGCCTGGAGCCCCAGGGGGGATCAGCCCCAGCATTTT. It encodes CAWSPRGDQPQHF. This sequence joins TRBV30 and TRBJ1-5; 7 bases align to TRBD1. The CDR3 runs 13 residues. The V segment lost 3 bases and the J segment 5 bases; nucleotides outside the gene matches: 4. Germline V CDR1 and CDR2: GTSNPN, SVGIG (reference sequence).